At least ten counts were recorded for the clone carrying this T cell receptor (beta chain). The data are from a study of spatial heterogeneity in lung cancer. Background on the study: There were consistently more beta-chain sequences detected than alpha-chain sequences.

TCR cDNA molecules were tagged individually, and each one carried a unique molecular identifier. TCRdb reanalysed the 5' RACE reads using MiXCR and keeps one entry per CDR3 protein. The table has about 75,000 distinct CDR3 sequences, about an eighth seen once. Indicated time point: sample taken at primary tumor resection. Unsorted whole RNA of tumor, nontumor lung or frozen PBMC was sequenced. Germline-derived CDR1 and CDR2 are DFQATT and SNEGSKA (reference sequence). V dropped 8 bases and J dropped 8 bases, with 10 bases sitting between them. The CDR3 runs to 10 residues. Sequencing used PBMCs, obtained at surgery. The V and J genes are TRBV20-1 and TRBJ2-1; D possibly matches TRBD1 or TRBD2 (5 bases each). This TCR derives from a male donor with early-stage non-small cell lung cancer. The chain's CDR3 is CSLLGHEQFF. DNA of the CDR3: TGCAGTCTACTGGGACATGAGCAGTTCTTC.